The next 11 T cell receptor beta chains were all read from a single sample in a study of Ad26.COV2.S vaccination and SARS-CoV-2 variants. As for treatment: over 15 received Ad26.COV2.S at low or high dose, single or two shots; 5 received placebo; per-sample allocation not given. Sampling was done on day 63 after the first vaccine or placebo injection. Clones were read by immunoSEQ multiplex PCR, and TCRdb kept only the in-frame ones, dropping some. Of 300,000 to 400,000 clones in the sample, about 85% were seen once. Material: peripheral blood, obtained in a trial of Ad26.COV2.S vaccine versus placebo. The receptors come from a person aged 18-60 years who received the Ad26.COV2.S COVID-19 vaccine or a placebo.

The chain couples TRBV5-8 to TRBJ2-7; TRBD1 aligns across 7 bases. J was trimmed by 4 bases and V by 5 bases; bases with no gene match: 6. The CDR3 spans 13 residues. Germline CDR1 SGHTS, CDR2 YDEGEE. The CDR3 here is CASRTGKGYEQYF. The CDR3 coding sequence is TGTGCCAGCAGGACAGGGAAGGGATACGAGCAGTACTTC.

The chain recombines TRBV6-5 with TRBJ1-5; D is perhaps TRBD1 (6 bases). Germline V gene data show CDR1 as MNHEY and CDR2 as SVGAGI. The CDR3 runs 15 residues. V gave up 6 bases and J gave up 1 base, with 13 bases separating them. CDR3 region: CASRIQGGSNQPQHF. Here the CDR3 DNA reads TGTGCCAGCAGGATACAGGGTGGCAGCAATCAGCCCCAGCATTTT.

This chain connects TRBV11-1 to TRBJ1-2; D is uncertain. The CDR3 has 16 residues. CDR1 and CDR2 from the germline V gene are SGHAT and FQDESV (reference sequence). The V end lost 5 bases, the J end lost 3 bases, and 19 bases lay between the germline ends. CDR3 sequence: CASSPLMGRRDYGYTF. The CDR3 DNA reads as TGTGCCAGCAGCCCACTTATGGGCCGGAGAGACTATGGCTACACCTTC.

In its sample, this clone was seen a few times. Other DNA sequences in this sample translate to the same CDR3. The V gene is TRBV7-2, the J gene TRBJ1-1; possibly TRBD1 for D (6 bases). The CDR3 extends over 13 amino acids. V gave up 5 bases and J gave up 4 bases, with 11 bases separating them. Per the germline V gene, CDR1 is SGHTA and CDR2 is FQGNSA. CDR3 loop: CASSLRGGTEAFF. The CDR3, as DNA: TGTGCCAGCAGCCTCAGGGGTGGCACTGAAGCTTTCTTT.

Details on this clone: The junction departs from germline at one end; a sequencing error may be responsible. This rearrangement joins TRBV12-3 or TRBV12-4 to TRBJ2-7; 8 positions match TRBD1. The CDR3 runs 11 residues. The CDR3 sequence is CASSLGTGGEF. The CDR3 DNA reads TGTGCCAGCAGTCTAGGGACAGGAGGGGAGTTC.

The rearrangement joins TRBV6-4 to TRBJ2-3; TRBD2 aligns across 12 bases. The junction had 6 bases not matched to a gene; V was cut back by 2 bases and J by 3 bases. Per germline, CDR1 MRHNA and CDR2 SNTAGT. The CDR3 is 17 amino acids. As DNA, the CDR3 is TGTGCCAGCAGTGACATGGCTAGCGGGGGGGCGACAGATACGCAGTATTTT. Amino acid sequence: CASSDMASGGATDTQYF.

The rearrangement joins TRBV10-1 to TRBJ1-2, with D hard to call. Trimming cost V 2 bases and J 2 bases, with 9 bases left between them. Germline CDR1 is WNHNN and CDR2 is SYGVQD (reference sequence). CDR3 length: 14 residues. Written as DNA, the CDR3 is TGCGCCAGCAGTGAGCCCACAGAGAACTATGGCTACACCTTC. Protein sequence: CASSEPTENYGYTF.

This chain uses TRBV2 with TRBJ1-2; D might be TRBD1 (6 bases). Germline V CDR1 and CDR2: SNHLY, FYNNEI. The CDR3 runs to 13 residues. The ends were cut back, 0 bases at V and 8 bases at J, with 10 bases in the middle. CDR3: CASSEAQGRGYTF. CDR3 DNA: TGTGCCAGCAGTGAAGCACAGGGACGGGGCTACACCTTC.

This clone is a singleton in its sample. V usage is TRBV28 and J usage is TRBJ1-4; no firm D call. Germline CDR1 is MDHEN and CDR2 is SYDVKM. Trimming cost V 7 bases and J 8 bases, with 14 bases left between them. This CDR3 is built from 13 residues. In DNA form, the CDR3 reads TGTGCCAGCACTGCCTCAGGAAGGGAAAAACTGTTTTTT. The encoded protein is CASTASGREKLFF.

CDR3 sequence reads: CASSRAGWGVRREQYF. The CDR3 DNA reads as TGTGCCAGCAGTCGAGCCGGGTGGGGGGTTCGACGCGAGCAGTACTTC. The chain joins TRBV28 to TRBJ2-7; tentative D call: TRBD2 (6 bases). This CDR3 has 16 amino acids. CDR1 and CDR2 from the germline V gene are MDHEN and SYDVKM. Trimming stripped 5 bases from V and 6 bases from J, with 23 bases between.

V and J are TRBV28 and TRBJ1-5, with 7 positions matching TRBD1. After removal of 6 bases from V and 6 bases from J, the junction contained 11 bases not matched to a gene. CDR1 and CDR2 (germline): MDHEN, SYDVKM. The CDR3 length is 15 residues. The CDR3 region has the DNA TGTGCCAGCAGGCAACTCACAGGGGTCAGTCAGCCCCAGCATTTT. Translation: CASRQLTGVSQPQHF.